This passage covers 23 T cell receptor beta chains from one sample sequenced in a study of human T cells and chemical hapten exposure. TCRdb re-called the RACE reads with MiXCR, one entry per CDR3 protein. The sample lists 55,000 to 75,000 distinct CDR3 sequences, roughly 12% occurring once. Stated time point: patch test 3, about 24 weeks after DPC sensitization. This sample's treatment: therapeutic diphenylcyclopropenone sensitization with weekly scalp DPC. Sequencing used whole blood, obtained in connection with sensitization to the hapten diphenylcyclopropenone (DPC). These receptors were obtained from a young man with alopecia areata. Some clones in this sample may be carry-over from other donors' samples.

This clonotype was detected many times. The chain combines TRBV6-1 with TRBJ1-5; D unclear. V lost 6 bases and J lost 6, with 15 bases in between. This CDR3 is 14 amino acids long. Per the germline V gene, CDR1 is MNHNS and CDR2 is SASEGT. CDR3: CASSNLGPGQPQHF. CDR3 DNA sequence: TGTGCCAGCAGCAACCTAGGCCCAGGTCAGCCCCAGCATTTT.

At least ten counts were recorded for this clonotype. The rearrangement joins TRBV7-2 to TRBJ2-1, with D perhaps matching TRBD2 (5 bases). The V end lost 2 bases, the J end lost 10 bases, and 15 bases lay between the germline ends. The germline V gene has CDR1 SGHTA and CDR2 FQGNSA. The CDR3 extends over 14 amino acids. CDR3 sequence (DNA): TGTGCCAGCAGCTTACGGGGTAGGGCAAACGAGCAGTTCTTC. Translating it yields CASSLRGRANEQFF. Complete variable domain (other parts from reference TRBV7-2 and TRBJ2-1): GAGVSQSPSNKVTEKGKDVELRCDPISGHTALYWYRQSLGQGLEFLIYFQGNSAPDKSGLPSDRFSAERTGGSVSTLTIQRTQQEDSAVYLCASSLRGRANEQFFGPGTRLTVL.

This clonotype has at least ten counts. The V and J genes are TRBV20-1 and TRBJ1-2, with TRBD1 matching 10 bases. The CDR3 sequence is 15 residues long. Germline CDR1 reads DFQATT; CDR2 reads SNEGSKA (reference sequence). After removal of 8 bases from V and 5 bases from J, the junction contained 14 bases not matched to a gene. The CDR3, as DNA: TGCAGTCCCTTCAAGAATGGACAGGGGGGATATGGCTACACCTTC. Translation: CSPFKNGQGGYGYTF.

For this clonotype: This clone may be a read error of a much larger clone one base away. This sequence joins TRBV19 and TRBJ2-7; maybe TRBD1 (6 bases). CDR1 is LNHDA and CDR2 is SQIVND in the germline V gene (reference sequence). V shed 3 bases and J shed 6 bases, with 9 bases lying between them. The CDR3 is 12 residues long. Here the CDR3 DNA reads TGTGCCAGTAGTATCAGGGGACGCGAGCAGTACTTC. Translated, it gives CASSIRGREQYF. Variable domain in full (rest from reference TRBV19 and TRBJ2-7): DGGITQSPKYLFRKEGQNVTLSCEQNLNHDAMYWYRQDPGQGLRLIYYSQIVNDFQKGDIAEGYSVSREKKESFPLTVTSAQKNPTAFYLCASSIRGREQYFGPGTRLTVT.

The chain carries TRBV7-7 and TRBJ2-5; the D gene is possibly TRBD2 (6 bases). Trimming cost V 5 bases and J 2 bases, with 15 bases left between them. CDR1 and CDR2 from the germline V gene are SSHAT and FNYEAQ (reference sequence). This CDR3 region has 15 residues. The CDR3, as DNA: TGTGCCAGCAGCCCCCACCCTAGCGCACAAGAGACCCAGTACTTC. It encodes CASSPHPSAQETQYF.

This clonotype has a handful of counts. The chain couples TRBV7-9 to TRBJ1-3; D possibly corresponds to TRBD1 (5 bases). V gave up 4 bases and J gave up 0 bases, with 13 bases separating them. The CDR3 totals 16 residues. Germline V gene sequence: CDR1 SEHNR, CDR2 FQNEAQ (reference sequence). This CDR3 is CASSWGAGRSGNTIYF. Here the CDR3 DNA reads TGTGCCAGCAGCTGGGGCGCAGGGCGCTCTGGAAACACCATATATTTT.

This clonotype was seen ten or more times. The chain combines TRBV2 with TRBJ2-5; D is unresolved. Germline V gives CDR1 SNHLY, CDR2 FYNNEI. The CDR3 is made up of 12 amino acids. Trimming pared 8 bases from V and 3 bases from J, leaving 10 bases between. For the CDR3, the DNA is TGTGCCAGCGCCCCGTCGGAAGAGACCCAGTACTTC. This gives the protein CASAPSEETQYF.

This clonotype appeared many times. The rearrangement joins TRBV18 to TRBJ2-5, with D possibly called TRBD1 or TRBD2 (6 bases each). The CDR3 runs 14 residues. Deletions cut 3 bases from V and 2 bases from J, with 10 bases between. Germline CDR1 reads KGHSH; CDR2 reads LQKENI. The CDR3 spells CASSPRDNQETQYF. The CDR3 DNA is TGTGCCAGCTCACCGCGGGACAATCAAGAGACCCAGTACTTC.

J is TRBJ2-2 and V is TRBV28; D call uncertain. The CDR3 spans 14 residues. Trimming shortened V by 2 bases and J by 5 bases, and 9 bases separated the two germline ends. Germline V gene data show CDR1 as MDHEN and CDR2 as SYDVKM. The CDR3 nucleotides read TGTGCCAGCAGTTTAAGGGTATGGACCGGGGAGCTGTTTTTT. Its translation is CASSLRVWTGELFF. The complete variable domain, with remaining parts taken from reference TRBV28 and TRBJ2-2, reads DVKVTQSSRYLVKRTGEKVFLECVQDMDHENMFWYRQDPGLGLRLIYFSYDVKMKEKGDIPEGYSVSREKKERFSLILESASTNQTSMYLCASSLRVWTGELFFGEGSRLTVL.

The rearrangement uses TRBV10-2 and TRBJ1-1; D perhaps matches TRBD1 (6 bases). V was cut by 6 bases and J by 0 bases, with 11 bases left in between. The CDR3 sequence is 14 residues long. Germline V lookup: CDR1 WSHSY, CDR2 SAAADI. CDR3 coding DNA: TGCGCCAGCAGGGACAGATCTATGAACACTGAAGCTTTCTTT. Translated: CASRDRSMNTEAFF.

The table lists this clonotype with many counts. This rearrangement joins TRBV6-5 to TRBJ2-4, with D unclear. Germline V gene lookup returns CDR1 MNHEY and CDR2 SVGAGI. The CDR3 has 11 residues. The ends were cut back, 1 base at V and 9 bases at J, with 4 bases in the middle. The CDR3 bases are TGTGCCAGCAGTTACTTTGGCATTCAGTACTTC. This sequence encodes CASSYFGIQYF.

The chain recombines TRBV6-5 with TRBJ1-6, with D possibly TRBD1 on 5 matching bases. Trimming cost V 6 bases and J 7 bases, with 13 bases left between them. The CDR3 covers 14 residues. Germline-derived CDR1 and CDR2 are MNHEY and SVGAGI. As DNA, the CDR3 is TGTGCCAGCAGATTTCAGGGCAGGAATTCACCCCTCCACTTT. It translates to CASRFQGRNSPLHF.

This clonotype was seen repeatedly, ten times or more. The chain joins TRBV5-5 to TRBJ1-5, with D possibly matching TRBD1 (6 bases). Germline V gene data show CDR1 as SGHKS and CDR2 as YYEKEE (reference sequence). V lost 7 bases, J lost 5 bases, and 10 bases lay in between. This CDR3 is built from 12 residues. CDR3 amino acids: CASGTPDQPQHF. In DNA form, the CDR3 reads TGTGCCAGCGGGACACCCGATCAGCCCCAGCATTTT.

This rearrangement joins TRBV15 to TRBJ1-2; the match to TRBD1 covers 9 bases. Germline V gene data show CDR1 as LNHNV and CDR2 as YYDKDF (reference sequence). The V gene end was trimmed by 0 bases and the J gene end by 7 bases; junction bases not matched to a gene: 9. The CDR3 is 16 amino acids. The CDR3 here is CATSRDRIGTGIGYTF. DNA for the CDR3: TGTGCCACCAGCAGAGATCGAATCGGGACAGGGATTGGCTACACCTTC.

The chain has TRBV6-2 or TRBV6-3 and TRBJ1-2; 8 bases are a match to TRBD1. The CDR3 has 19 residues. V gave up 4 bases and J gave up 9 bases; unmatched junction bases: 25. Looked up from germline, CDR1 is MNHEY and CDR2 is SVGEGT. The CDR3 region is CASSSLTGTGGSSTSRYTF. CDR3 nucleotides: TGTGCCAGCAGTTCCCTTACCGGGACAGGCGGATCTTCGACCTCCCGCTACACCTTC.

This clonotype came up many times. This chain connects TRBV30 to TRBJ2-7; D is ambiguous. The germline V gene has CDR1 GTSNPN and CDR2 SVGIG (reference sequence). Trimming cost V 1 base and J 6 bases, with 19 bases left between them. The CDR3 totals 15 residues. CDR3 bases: TGTGCCTGGAGTGGCCCCCACGGCTGGTCGGGCGAGCAGTACTTC. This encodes CAWSGPHGWSGEQYF.

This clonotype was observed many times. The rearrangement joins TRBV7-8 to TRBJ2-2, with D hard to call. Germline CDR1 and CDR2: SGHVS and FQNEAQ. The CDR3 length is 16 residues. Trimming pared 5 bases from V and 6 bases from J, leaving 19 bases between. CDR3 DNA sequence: TGTGCCAGCAGCCCCCCCAGGACCCAGTCGGCCGGGGAGCTGTTTTTT. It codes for CASSPPRTQSAGELFF. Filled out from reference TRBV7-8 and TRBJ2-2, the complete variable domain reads GAGVSQSPRYKVAKRGQDVALRCDPISGHVSLFWYQQALGQGPEFLTYFQNEAQLDKSGLPSDRFFAERPEGSVSTLKIQRTQQEDSAVYLCASSPPRTQSAGELFFGEGSRLTVL.

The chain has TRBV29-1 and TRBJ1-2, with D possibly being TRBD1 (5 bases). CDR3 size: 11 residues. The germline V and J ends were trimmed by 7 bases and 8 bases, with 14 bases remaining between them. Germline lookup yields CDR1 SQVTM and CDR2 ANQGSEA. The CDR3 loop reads CSAGGSGGYTF. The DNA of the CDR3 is TGCAGCGCTGGGGGGAGTGGCGGCTACACCTTC.

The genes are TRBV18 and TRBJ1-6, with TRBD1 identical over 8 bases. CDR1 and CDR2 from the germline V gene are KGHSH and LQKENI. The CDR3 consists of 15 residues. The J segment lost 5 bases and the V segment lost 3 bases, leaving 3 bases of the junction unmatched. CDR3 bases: TGTGCCAGCTCACCCGGACAGGGCCATAATTCACCCCTCCACTTT. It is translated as CASSPGQGHNSPLHF.

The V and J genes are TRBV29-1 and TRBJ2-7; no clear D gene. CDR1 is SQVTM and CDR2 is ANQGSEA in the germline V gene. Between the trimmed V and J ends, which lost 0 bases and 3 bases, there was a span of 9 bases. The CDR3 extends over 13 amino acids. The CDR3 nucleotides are TGCAGCGTTGAAGATCGGGTGGGCTACGAGCAGTACTTC. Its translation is CSVEDRVGYEQYF.

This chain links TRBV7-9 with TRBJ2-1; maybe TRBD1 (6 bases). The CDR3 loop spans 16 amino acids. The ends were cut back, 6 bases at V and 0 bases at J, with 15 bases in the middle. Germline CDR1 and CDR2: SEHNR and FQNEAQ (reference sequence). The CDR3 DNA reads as TGTGCCAGCAGGGCCGTTGACAGGTTCTCCTACAATGAGCAGTTCTTC. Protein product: CASRAVDRFSYNEQFF. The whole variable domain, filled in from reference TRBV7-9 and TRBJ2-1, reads DTGVSQNPRHKITKRGQNVTFRCDPISEHNRLYWYRQTLGQGPEFLTYFQNEAQLEKSRLLSDRFSAERPKGSFSTLEIQRTEQGDSAMYLCASRAVDRFSYNEQFFGPGTRLTVL.

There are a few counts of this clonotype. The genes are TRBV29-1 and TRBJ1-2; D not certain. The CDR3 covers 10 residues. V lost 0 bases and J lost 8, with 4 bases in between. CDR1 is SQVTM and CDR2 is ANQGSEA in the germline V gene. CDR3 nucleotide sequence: TGCAGCGTTGAAGACAAGGGCTACACCTTC. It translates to CSVEDKGYTF. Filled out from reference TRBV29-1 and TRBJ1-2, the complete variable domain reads SAVISQKPSRDICQRGTSLTIQCQVDSQVTMMFWYRQQPGQSLTLIATANQGSEATYESGFVIDKFPISRPNLTFSTLTVSNMSPEDSSIYLCSVEDKGYTFGSGTRLTVV.

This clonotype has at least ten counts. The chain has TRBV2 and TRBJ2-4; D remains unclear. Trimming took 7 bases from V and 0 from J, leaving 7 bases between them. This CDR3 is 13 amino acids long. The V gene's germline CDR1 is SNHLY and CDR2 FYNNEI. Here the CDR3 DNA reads TGTGCCAGCACCGACCGAGCCAAAAACATTCAGTACTTC. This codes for CASTDRAKNIQYF. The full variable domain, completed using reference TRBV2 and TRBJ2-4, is EPEVTQTPSHQVTQMGQEVILRCVPISNHLYFYWYRQILGQKVEFLVSFYNNEISEKSEIFDDQFSVERPDGSNFTLKIRSTKLEDSAMYFCASTDRAKNIQYFGAGTRLSVL.